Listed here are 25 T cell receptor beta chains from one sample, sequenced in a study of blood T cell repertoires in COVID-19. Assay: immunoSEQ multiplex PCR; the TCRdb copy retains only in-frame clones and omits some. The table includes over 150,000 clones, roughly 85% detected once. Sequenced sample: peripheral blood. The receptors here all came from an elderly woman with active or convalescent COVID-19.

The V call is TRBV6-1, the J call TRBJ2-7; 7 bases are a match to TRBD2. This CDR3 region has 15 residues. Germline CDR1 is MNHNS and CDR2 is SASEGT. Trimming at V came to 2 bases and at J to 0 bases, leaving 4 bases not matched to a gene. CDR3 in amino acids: CASSEREGSSYEQYF. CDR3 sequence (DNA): TGTGCCAGCAGTGAAAGGGAGGGATCCTCCTACGAGCAGTACTTC.

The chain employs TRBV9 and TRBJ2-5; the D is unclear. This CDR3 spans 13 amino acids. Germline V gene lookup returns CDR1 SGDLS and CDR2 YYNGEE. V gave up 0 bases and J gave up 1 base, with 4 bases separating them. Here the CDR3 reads CASSVVGQETQYF. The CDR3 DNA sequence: TGTGCCAGCAGCGTAGTCGGCCAAGAGACCCAGTACTTC.

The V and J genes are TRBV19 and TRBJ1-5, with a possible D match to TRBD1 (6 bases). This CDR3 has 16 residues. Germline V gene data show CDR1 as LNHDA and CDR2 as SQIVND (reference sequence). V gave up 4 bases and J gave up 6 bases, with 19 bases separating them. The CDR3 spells CASSSHQTGNSQPQHF. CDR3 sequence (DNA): TGTGCCAGTAGTAGCCACCAAACAGGGAATAGTCAGCCCCAGCATTTT.

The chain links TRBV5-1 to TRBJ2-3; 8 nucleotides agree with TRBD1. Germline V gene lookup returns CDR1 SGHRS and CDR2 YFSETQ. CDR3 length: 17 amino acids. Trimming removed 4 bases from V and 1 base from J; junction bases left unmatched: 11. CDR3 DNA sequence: TGCGCCAGCAGCCCCTGGACAGGGTATGTCGGCACAGATACGCAGTATTTT. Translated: CASSPWTGYVGTDTQYF.

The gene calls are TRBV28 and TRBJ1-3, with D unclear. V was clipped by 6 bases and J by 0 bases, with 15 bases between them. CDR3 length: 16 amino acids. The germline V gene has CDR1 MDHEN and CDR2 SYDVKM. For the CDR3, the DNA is TGTGCCAGCAGCACTAATCCGGCCAGCTCTGGAAACACCATATATTTT. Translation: CASSTNPASSGNTIYF.

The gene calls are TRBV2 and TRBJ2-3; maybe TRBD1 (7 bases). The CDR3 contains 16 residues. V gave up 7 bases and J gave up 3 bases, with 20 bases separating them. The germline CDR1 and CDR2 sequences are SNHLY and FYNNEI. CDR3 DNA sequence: TGTGCCAGCACCGAGACGGCAGGGGGAGGAACAGATACGCAGTATTTT. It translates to CASTETAGGGTDTQYF.

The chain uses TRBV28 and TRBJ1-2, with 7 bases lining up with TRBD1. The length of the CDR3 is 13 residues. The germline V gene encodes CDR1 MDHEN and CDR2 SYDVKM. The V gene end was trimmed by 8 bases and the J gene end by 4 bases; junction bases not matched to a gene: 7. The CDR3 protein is CASLLGTAYGYTF. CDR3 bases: TGTGCCAGCCTACTAGGGACAGCCTATGGCTACACCTTC.

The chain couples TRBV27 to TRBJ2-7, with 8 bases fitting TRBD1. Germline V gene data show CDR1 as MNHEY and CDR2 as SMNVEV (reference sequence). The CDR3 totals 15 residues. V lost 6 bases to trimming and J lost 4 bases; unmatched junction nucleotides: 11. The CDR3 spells CASRASRDRLYEQYF. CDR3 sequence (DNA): TGTGCCAGCAGGGCATCCCGGGACAGGCTATACGAGCAGTACTTC.

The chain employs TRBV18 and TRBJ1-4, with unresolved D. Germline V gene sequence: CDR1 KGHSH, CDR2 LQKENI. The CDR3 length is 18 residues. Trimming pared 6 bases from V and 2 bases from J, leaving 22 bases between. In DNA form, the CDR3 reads TGTGCCAGCTCGTCGACTAAAGGGAGTTCGGTTACTAATGAAAAACTGTTTTTT. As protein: CASSSTKGSSVTNEKLFF.

CDR3 nucleotide sequence: TGTGCCAGCAGCGTAGTGGCCTCACACTACGAGCAGTACTTC. Protein product: CASSVVASHYEQYF. This rearrangement joins TRBV9 to TRBJ2-7; no firm D call. Germline CDR1 reads SGDLS; CDR2 reads YYNGEE. The CDR3 length is 14 residues. V lost 0 bases and J lost 3, with 10 bases in between.

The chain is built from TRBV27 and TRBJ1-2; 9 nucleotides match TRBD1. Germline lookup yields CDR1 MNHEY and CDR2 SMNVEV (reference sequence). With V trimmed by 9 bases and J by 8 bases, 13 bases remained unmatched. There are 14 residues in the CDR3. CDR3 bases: TGTGCCAGTTCTTCCTACAGGGGGCTGGTAGGCTACACCTTC. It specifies CASSSYRGLVGYTF.

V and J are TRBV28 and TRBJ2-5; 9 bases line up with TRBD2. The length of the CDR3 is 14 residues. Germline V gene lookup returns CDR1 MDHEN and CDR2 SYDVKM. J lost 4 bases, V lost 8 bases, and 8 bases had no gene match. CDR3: CASGGSGRGETQYF. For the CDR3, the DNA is TGTGCCAGCGGGGGTAGCGGGAGAGGAGAGACCCAGTACTTC.

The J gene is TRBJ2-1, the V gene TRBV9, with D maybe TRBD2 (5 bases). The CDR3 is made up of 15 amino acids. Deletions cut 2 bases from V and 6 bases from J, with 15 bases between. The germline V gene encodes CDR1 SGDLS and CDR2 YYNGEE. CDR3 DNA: TGTGCCAGCAGCGTGTCGGGGAGCGGTCCCAATGAGCAGTTCTTC. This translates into CASSVSGSGPNEQFF.

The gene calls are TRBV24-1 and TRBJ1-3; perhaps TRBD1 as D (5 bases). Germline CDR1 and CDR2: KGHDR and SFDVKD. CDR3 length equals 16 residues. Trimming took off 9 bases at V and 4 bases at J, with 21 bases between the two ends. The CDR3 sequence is CATWAIKGTLGNTIYF. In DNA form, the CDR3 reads TGTGCCACCTGGGCTATTAAGGGGACTCTAGGAAACACCATATATTTT.

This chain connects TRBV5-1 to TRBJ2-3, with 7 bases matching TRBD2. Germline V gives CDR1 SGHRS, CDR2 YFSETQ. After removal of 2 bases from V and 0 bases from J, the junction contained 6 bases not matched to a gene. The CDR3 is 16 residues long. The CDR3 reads CASSFSGRFSTDTQYF. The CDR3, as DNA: TGCGCCAGCAGCTTTAGCGGGCGCTTTAGCACAGATACGCAGTATTTT.

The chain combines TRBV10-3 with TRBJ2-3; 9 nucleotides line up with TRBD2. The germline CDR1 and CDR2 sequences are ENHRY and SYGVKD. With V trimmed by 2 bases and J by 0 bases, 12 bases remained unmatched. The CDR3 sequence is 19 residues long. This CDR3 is CAISEPLAGTTESTDTQYF. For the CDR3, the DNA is TGTGCCATCAGTGAGCCGCTAGCGGGGACCACTGAAAGCACAGATACGCAGTATTTT.

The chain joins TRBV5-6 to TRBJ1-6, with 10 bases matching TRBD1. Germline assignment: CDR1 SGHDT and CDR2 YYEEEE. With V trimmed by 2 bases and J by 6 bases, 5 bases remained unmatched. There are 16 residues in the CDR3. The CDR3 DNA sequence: TGTGCCAGCAGCTTCCTGGGGACAGGGGTTAATTCACCCCTCCACTTT. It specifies CASSFLGTGVNSPLHF.

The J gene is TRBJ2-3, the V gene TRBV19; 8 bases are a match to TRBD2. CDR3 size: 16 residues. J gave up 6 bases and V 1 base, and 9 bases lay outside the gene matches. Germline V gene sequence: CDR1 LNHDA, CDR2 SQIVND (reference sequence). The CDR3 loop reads CASSIVLSGSWDTQYF. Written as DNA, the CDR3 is TGTGCCAGTAGTATAGTATTGAGCGGGAGTTGGGATACGCAGTATTTT.

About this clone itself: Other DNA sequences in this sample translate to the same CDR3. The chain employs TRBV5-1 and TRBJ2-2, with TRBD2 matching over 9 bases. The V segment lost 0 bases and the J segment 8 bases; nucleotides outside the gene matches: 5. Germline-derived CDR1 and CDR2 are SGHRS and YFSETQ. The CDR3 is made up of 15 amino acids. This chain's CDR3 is CASSLVAGGPGELFF. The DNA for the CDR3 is TGCGCCAGCAGCTTGGTGGCGGGAGGGCCTGGGGAGCTGTTTTTT.

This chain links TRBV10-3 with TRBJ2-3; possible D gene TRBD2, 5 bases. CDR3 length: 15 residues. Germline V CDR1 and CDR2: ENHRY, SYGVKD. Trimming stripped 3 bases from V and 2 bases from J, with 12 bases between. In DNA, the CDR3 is TGTGCCATCAGTGAATCTAGCAGATTCACAGATACGCAGTATTTT. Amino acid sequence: CAISESSRFTDTQYF.

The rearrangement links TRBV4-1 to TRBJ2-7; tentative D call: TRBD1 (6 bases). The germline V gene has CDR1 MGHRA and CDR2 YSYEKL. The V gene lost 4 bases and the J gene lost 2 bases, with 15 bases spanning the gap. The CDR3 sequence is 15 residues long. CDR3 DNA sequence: TGCGCCAGCAGCCGCGACGGGACATCACCCTACGAGCAGTACTTC. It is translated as CASSRDGTSPYEQYF.

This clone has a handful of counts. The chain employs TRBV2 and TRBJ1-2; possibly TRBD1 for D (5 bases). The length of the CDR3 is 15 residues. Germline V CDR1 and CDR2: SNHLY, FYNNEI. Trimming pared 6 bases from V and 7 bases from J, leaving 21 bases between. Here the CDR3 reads CASSLFSSDSGGYTF. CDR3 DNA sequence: TGTGCCAGCAGCCTATTTTCATCCGACAGTGGTGGCTACACCTTC. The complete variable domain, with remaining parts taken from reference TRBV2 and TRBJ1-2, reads EPEVTQTPSHQVTQMGQEVILRCVPISNHLYFYWYRQILGQKVEFLVSFYNNEISEKSEIFDDQFSVERPDGSNFTLKIRSTKLEDSAMYFCASSLFSSDSGGYTFGSGTRLTVV.

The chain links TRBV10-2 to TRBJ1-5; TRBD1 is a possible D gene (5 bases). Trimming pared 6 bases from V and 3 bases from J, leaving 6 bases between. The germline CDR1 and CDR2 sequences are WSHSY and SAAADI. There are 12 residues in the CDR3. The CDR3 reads CASRGDNQPQHF. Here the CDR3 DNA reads TGCGCCAGCAGAGGGGACAATCAGCCCCAGCATTTT.

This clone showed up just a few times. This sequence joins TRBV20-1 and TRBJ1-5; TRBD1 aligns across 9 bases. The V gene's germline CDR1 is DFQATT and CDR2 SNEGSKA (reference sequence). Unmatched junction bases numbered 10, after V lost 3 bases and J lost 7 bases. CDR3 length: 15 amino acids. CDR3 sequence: CSASGDRGMEQPQHF. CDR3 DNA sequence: TGCAGTGCTAGTGGAGACAGGGGGATGGAACAGCCCCAGCATTTT.

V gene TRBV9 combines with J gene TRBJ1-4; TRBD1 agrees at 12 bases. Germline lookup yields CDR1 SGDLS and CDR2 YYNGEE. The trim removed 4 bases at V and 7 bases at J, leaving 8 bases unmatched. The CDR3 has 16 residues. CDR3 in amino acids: CASSPGGTGGVEKLFF. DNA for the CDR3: TGTGCCAGCAGCCCGGGAGGGACAGGGGGCGTTGAAAAACTGTTTTTT.